A selection of T cell receptor beta chains follows, all from one sample in a study of T cells after yellow fever vaccination. MiXCR, run by TCRdb on the 5' RACE reads, gives a single entry per CDR3 protein. The sample lists 510,000 or so distinct CDR3 sequences; over 15% were seen once. The starting material was PBMCs, obtained 15 days after the yellow fever booster vaccination. Receptor source: a young man who received the YFV17D yellow fever vaccine. Both conserved end residues are trimmed from each CDR3. Fields, in order: V gene, CDR3 protein.

V gene: TRBV20-1; CDR3 protein: SAGDREETQY
V gene: TRBV6-1; CDR3 protein: ASSRYSGRGTDTQY
V gene: TRBV30; CDR3 protein: AWATGGNSNQPQH
V gene: TRBV20-1; CDR3 protein: SARDMRAPGNTIY
V gene: TRBV14; CDR3 protein: ASSLLSWVPDRPLPYEQY
V gene: TRBV18; CDR3 protein: ASSPLESSYEQY
V gene: TRBV7-2; CDR3 protein: ASSQIGQFYEQY
V gene: TRBV5-1; CDR3 protein: ASSGQTGPYEQY
V gene: TRBV20-1; CDR3 protein: SVSGPNWVGRTSYEQY
V gene: TRBV7-9; CDR3 protein: ASVSYRVGGELF
V gene: TRBV18; CDR3 protein: ASSPSAGTWQETQY
V gene: TRBV23-1; CDR3 protein: ASSQFPIIRSSYNEQF
V gene: TRBV6-5; CDR3 protein: ASSYRDRLYEQY
V gene: TRBV20-1; CDR3 protein: SAKTGTSGRMSTQY
V gene: TRBV7-2; CDR3 protein: ASSLGSDNEQF
V gene: TRBV19; CDR3 protein: ASGYFGSHNSPLH
V gene: TRBV20-1; CDR3 protein: SARAMGAGELF
V gene: TRBV5-1; CDR3 protein: ASSPPGTENTGELF
V gene: TRBV6-2/TRBV6-3; CDR3 protein: ASSQGLAGGRHNEQF
V gene: TRBV20-1; CDR3 protein: SASLRGSTDTQY
V gene: TRBV9; CDR3 protein: ASSLTQTSNTGELF
V gene: TRBV10-2; CDR3 protein: ASSGPGLAENEQF
V gene: TRBV20-1; CDR3 protein: SARDPGTSGSIETQY
V gene: TRBV18; CDR3 protein: ASSPRGEAF
V gene: TRBV20-1; CDR3 protein: SARDLRGVSSYEQY
V gene: TRBV7-2; CDR3 protein: ASTKRAADEQF
V gene: TRBV5-1; CDR3 protein: ASSLVSGQSF
V gene: TRBV20-1; CDR3 protein: SARDWTAFEQY
V gene: TRBV18; CDR3 protein: ASSPAGGNQPQH
V gene: TRBV6-2/TRBV6-3; CDR3 protein: ASSYYVEQF
V gene: TRBV7-8; CDR3 protein: ASSFSGRAVEQF
V gene: TRBV20-1; CDR3 protein: SAPTTGFSGANVLT
V gene: TRBV9; CDR3 protein: ASSVVPRGNEQF
V gene: TRBV10-1; CDR3 protein: ASSEKVVTEAF
V gene: TRBV10-3; CDR3 protein: AISGTSGMSYEQY
V gene: TRBV18; CDR3 protein: ASSPRDSSYEQY
V gene: TRBV7-4; CDR3 protein: ASSSLRVGEQY
V gene: TRBV7-2; CDR3 protein: ASSRDRTAYEQY
V gene: TRBV11-1; CDR3 protein: ASRRGWDEQY
V gene: TRBV12-3/TRBV12-4; CDR3 protein: ASSPTRTAHNEQF
V gene: TRBV7-8; CDR3 protein: ASSPLPSVTGELF
V gene: TRBV5-1; CDR3 protein: ASSLAGPPNSYEQY
V gene: TRBV12-3/TRBV12-4; CDR3 protein: ASSFRPSNSPLH
V gene: TRBV7-9; CDR3 protein: ASSLGGARNYGYT
V gene: TRBV6-5; CDR3 protein: ASSYSAPGAGELF
V gene: TRBV15; CDR3 protein: ATTKRRVSYEQY
V gene: TRBV5-1; CDR3 protein: ASSSDGESVETQY
V gene: TRBV5-1; CDR3 protein: ASSLGQETQY
V gene: TRBV10-3; CDR3 protein: AISGLDRGFGYT
V gene: TRBV5-1; CDR3 protein: ASSLEQGREYETQY